A selection of T cell receptor beta chains follows, all from one sample in a study of cytomegalovirus exposure and HLA in healthy donors. This table comes from immunoSEQ multiplex PCR, and its TCRdb copy is limited to in-frame clones, with some not included. The data hold more than 250,000 clones, with around nine tenths observed a single time. What was sequenced was PBMCs. Receptors originate from a woman aged 18-35 years in good health and CMV-seronegative. Both conserved end residues are part of each CDR3.

length | V | CDR3
14 | TRBV2 | CACRGRGINQPQHF
14 | TRBV2 | CASSIQGGDTEAFF
13 | TRBV6-5 | CASSYKEYSPLHF
13 | TRBV2 | CAGRTAPNSPLHF
14 | TRBV19 | CASSIGSGQETQYF
12 | TRBV6-1 | CASLGGPYEQYF
15 | TRBV9 | CASSVGGGSYNEQFF
15 | TRBV7-9 | CASSGESSGANVLTF
16 | TRBV19 | CASARDTIYDSYGYTF
20 | TRBV9 | CASSVGGLSGLAGATGQQYF
14 | TRBV14 | CASSQENINYGYTF
19 | TRBV6-4 | CASSEMGGFGSSFTDTQYF
15 | TRBV7-9 | CASSPGQGLNTEAFF
17 | TRBV9 | CASSPGIMDRSSYEQYF
15 | TRBV10-3 | CAISDLAGGTDTQYF
15 | TRBV27 | CASSSSAGGLGGYTF
13 | TRBV6-5 | CASSYTGSGQQYF
14 | TRBV7-8 | CASSLLEGANGYTF
14 | TRBV6-5 | CASSKGTGGHEQFF
19 | TRBV15 | CATSRYSGTGGRVLYGYTF
15 | TRBV19 | CASRGQGIGNYEQYF
16 | TRBV19 | CASRPDRGLNTGELFF
16 | TRBV27 | CASSLSGRGIRYEQYF
16 | TRBV5-6 | CASSTRQGPGTDTQYF
14 | TRBV15 | CATSRDRGTGELFF
12 | TRBV11-2 | CASSLGNYEQFF
17 | TRBV27 | CASSFVSSSGGNNEQFF
13 | TRBV7-8 | CASRTGIADGYTF